Sequencing of this T cell receptor beta chain was carried out in a study of cytomegalovirus exposure and HLA in healthy donors. V gave up 3 bases and J gave up 5 bases, with 7 bases separating them. Germline loops: CDR1 LNHNV, CDR2 YYDKDF (reference sequence). The CDR3 consists of 13 residues. Broader study findings: One cluster of highly shared sequence variants probably arose as a sequencing artifact.

The PCR was carried out with 60 Vbeta primers and 13 Jbeta primers. Measured with immunoSEQ multiplex PCR; TCRdb has only the in-frame clones, and not every one. The sample includes 150,000 to 200,000 clones, 55% to 65% seen only once; the top ten take around 3%. Points on this clone: Its matching antigen is unknown.

The genes are TRBV15 and TRBJ1-4; D is uncertain. This clonotype originated in a man aged 40-49 years in good health and CMV-seronegative. Input material: PBMCs. CDR3 protein: CATSRGRNEKLFF. The CDR3 DNA reads as TGTGCCACCAGCAGGGGCCGCAATGAAAAACTGTTTTTT.